This T cell receptor beta chain was documented in a study of blood T cell repertoires in COVID-19. Germline V lookup: CDR1 DFQATT, CDR2 SNEGSKA (reference sequence). The CDR3 sequence is 14 residues long. The V gene end was trimmed by 3 bases and the J gene end by 7 bases; junction bases not matched to a gene: 7. Original data processing: Reference gene primer amplification in the assay estimated nucleated cell counts. Profiled with immunoSEQ multiplex PCR; TCRdb holds only in-frame clones, not every one. V and J calls and clone size are copied from that table; D and trimming were computed from the DNA. The data hold more than 200,000 clones, with roughly 90% observed a single time. This clone was picked up one time.

Sequencing was carried out using peripheral blood. The rearrangement uses TRBV20-1 and TRBJ2-1; 9 bases are a match to TRBD1. This TCR derives from a man between 65 and 85 years old with acute or convalescent COVID-19. The CDR3 spells CSASEDRGGNEQFF. CDR3 DNA: TGCAGTGCTAGTGAGGACAGGGGCGGGAATGAGCAGTTCTTC.